The 21 T cell receptor beta chains below were found in one sample sequenced in a study of blood T cell repertoires in COVID-19. The table came from immunoSEQ multiplex PCR; TCRdb's copy has only in-frame clones and leaves some out. The sample shows some 350,000 clones, around 87% of them seen only once. Input material: peripheral blood. The receptors were gathered from a human donor in a cohort sampled during active COVID-19.

The CDR3 DNA follows: TGCGCCAGCAGCCCGGGGACTAGCACAGATACGCAGTATTTT. This translates into CASSPGTSTDTQYF. The rearrangement links TRBV10-1 to TRBJ2-3, with D perhaps matching TRBD2 (6 bases). V lost 6 bases to trimming and J lost 0 bases, with 10 bases between them. The CDR3 consists of 14 residues. CDR1 is WNHNN, CDR2 SYGVQD, per germline (reference sequence).

The chain joins TRBV2 to TRBJ2-1; 11 positions match TRBD2. CDR1 and CDR2 (germline): SNHLY, FYNNEI. The V gene end was trimmed by 3 bases and the J gene end by 4 bases; junction bases not matched to a gene: 20. CDR3 length equals 21 residues. CDR3 sequence: CASSERVGLRLAGGLYNEQFF. CDR3 sequence (DNA): TGTGCCAGCAGTGAGAGGGTGGGATTGAGGCTAGCGGGAGGATTATACAATGAGCAGTTCTTC.

The genes are TRBV29-1 and TRBJ1-1; a weak D match, TRBD1 (6 bases). The V gene's germline CDR1 is SQVTM and CDR2 ANQGSEA. V was cut by 7 bases and J by 1 base, with 13 bases left in between. This CDR3 spans 13 amino acids. The chain's CDR3 is CSASGAGNTEAFF. CDR3 bases: TGCAGCGCATCAGGGGCCGGGAACACTGAAGCTTTCTTT. Full variable domain (missing parts from reference TRBV29-1 and TRBJ1-1): SAVISQKPSRDICQRGTSLTIQCQVDSQVTMMFWYRQQPGQSLTLIATANQGSEATYESGFVIDKFPISRPNLTFSTLTVSNMSPEDSSIYLCSASGAGNTEAFFGQGTRLTVV.

This clone came up a few times. J is TRBJ1-2 and V is TRBV5-6; D is perhaps TRBD1 (6 bases). The CDR3 consists of 14 residues. V lost 6 bases and J lost 4, with 16 bases in between. Germline V CDR1 and CDR2: SGHDT, YYEEEE. CDR3 residues: CASNVWGPGYGYTF. The CDR3 DNA is TGTGCCAGCAACGTCTGGGGGCCGGGCTATGGCTACACCTTC. Combining the CDR3 with reference TRBV5-6 and TRBJ1-2 gives the whole variable domain DAGVTQSPTHLIKTRGQQVTLRCSPKSGHDTVSWYQQALGQGPQFIFQYYEEEERQRGNFPDRFSGHQFPNYSSELNVNALLLGDSALYLCASNVWGPGYGYTFGSGTRLTVV.

The DNA for the CDR3 is TGTGCCAGCACCCTCGGGGGGGGGCTCCGTTCACCCCTCCACTTT. This sequence encodes CASTLGGGLRSPLHF. This chain joins TRBV7-2 and TRBJ1-6, with D tentatively TRBD1 (6 bases). Trimming pared 7 bases from V and 9 bases from J, leaving 19 bases between. Germline CDR1 SGHTA, CDR2 FQGNSA. The CDR3 extends over 15 amino acids. Based on the CDR3 plus reference TRBV7-2 and TRBJ1-6, the full variable domain is GAGVSQSPSNKVTEKGKDVELRCDPISGHTALYWYRQSLGQGLEFLIYFQGNSAPDKSGLPSDRFSAERTGGSVSTLTIQRTQQEDSAVYLCASTLGGGLRSPLHFGNGTRLTVT.

The CDR3 DNA is TGTGCCAGCAGCTCCGGGACAGACTATGGCTACACCTTC. As protein: CASSSGTDYGYTF. The chain has TRBV5-4 and TRBJ1-2; the match to TRBD1 covers 7 bases. V shed 3 bases, J shed 3 bases, and the junction held 2 bases outside the gene matches. Germline CDR1 SGHNT, CDR2 YYREEE (reference sequence). The CDR3 is made up of 13 amino acids.

This clone was recorded only once. This chain joins TRBV11-3 and TRBJ2-2; unclear D gene. CDR3 size: 13 residues. The germline V and J ends were trimmed by 3 bases and 6 bases, with 8 bases remaining between them. Germline lookup yields CDR1 SGHNT and CDR2 YENEEA. The CDR3 protein is CASSFSSAGELFF. Here the CDR3 DNA reads TGTGCCAGCAGCTTCTCCAGCGCCGGGGAGCTGTTTTTT. The complete variable domain, with remaining parts taken from reference TRBV11-3 and TRBJ2-2, reads EAGVVQSPRYKIIEKKQPVAFWCNPISGHNTLYWYLQNLGQGPELLIRYENEEAVDDSQLPKDRFSAERLKGVDSTLKIQPAELGDSAVYLCASSFSSAGELFFGEGSRLTVL.

This sequence joins TRBV6-5 and TRBJ1-5; D not resolved. CDR3 size: 15 residues. Trimming pared 8 bases from V and 1 base from J, leaving 15 bases between. The germline gives CDR1 MNHEY, CDR2 SVGAGI. DNA for the CDR3: TGTGCCAGCCTGGAGGGATCGGCGAGCAATCAGCCCCAGCATTTT. This translates into CASLEGSASNQPQHF.

The chain recombines TRBV3-1 (or the pseudogene TRBV3-2) with TRBJ2-1; 7 nucleotides align to TRBD1. The germline V gene encodes CDR1 LGHDT and CDR2 YNNKEL (reference sequence). With V trimmed by 4 bases and J by 10 bases, 10 bases remained unmatched. CDR3 size: 14 residues. As DNA, the CDR3 is TGTGCCAGCAGCCTTCAGACAGGGTCGGGGGAGCAGTTCTTC. Translating gives CASSLQTGSGEQFF.

V is TRBV24-1 and J is TRBJ1-4, with D possibly matching TRBD1 (6 bases). The V gene's germline CDR1 is KGHDR and CDR2 SFDVKD. Between the trimmed V and J ends, which lost 9 bases and 8 bases, there was a span of 15 bases. The CDR3 length is 13 residues. The CDR3 is CATSGGADEKLFF. The CDR3 DNA reads TGTGCCACCTCGGGGGGGGCAGACGAAAAACTGTTTTTT.

This chain joins TRBV30 and TRBJ1-4, with 10 bases identical to TRBD1. Germline values: CDR1 GTSNPN, CDR2 SVGIG (reference sequence). V shed 3 bases, J shed 8 bases, and the junction held 15 bases outside the gene matches. This CDR3 has 17 amino acids. The CDR3 DNA reads as TGTGCCTGGAGCCCGACAGGGGGCAGCCCGTTAAACGAAAAACTGTTTTTT. It codes for CAWSPTGGSPLNEKLFF.

The chain has TRBV28 and TRBJ2-7, with 10 bases lining up with TRBD2. The CDR3 is 15 amino acids. The V segment lost 6 bases and the J segment 1 base; nucleotides outside the gene matches: 6. The germline gives CDR1 MDHEN, CDR2 SYDVKM. CDR3 loop: CASSRPSGGSYEQYF. In DNA, the CDR3 is TGTGCCAGCAGCCGTCCTAGCGGGGGATCCTACGAGCAGTACTTC.

Worth noting for this clone: This CDR3 is also generated by other DNA sequences in the sample. In DNA, the CDR3 is TGTGCCAGCAGTGATGGACCGGGGGAGTCACCCCTCCACTTT. Its protein product is CASSDGPGESPLHF. This sequence joins TRBV6-1 and TRBJ1-6, with a weak D call TRBD1 (5 bases). The CDR3 contains 14 residues. V lost 3 bases to trimming and J lost 10 bases, with 13 bases between them. Germline V gives CDR1 MNHNS, CDR2 SASEGT.

This chain links TRBV12-2 with TRBJ2-2; the D call in the table, TRBD2, was not verified against the DNA. TRBV12-2 is reported as a pseudogene. This CDR3 is built from 18 residues. CDR3 amino acids: CASRLERPRTENTGELFF. The CDR3 region has the DNA TGTGCAAGTCGCTTAGAACGGCCTAGGACTGAGAACACCGGGGAGCTGTTTTTT.

The chain is built from TRBV27 and TRBJ1-4, with 7 positions matching TRBD1. Germline V gene lookup returns CDR1 MNHEY and CDR2 SMNVEV (reference sequence). The CDR3 is 15 amino acids. The trim removed 5 bases at V and 7 bases at J, leaving 10 bases unmatched. The CDR3 sequence is CASSLSRQGGEKLFF. DNA for the CDR3: TGTGCCAGCAGTCTCTCACGCCAGGGGGGTGAAAAACTGTTTTTT.

The chain uses TRBV5-1 and TRBJ2-5, with D maybe TRBD2 (6 bases). This CDR3 contains 14 residues. Trimming took 4 bases from V and 1 from J, leaving 11 bases between them. Germline V gene lookup returns CDR1 SGHRS and CDR2 YFSETQ. This chain's CDR3 is CASSPGTFQETQYF. The DNA of the CDR3 is TGCGCCAGCAGCCCGGGGACTTTCCAAGAGACCCAGTACTTC.

Note on this clone: Distinct nucleotide sequences in the sample also encode this CDR3. The V and J genes are TRBV9 and TRBJ2-5; no firm D call. This CDR3 spans 13 amino acids. Germline V gene data show CDR1 as SGDLS and CDR2 as YYNGEE. The V and J ends lost 0 bases and 5 bases respectively, with 8 bases between them. The CDR3 coding sequence is TGTGCCAGCAGCGTAGCCACTGGTGAGACCCAGTACTTC. Protein sequence: CASSVATGETQYF.

The CDR3 protein is CASRSGQINQPQHF. CDR3 nucleotide sequence: TGTGCCAGCAGATCAGGACAGATAAATCAGCCCCAGCATTTT. This chain uses TRBV27 with TRBJ1-5; tentatively, D is TRBD1 (6 bases). Trimming pared 6 bases from V and 4 bases from J, leaving 13 bases between. Germline values: CDR1 MNHEY, CDR2 SMNVEV (reference sequence). The CDR3 is 14 amino acids.

The chain uses TRBV28 and TRBJ1-2; D is ambiguous. From germline, CDR1 is MDHEN and CDR2 SYDVKM. The V end was cut by 8 bases, the J end by 8 bases, with 15 bases between. The length of the CDR3 is 12 residues. CDR3 DNA: TGTGCCAGCCGAAACGAGGTGAAGGGCTACACCTTC. Amino acid sequence: CASRNEVKGYTF.

The chain is built from TRBV6-6 and TRBJ2-1; 7 nucleotides align to TRBD2. The trim removed 0 bases at V and 3 bases at J, leaving 5 bases unmatched. There are 16 residues in the CDR3. Germline loops: CDR1 MNHNY, CDR2 SVGAGI (reference sequence). Here the CDR3 DNA reads TGTGCCAGCAGTTACTCAGGGAGGGCCGACTACAATGAGCAGTTCTTC. Translated, it gives CASSYSGRADYNEQFF.

The rearrangement uses TRBV3-1 (or the pseudogene TRBV3-2) and TRBJ2-4, with D perhaps matching TRBD2 (6 bases). Germline V lookup: CDR1 LGHDT, CDR2 YNNKEL (reference sequence). The CDR3 length is 16 residues. The V end was cut by 0 bases, the J end by 0 bases, with 9 bases between. The CDR3 sequence: CASSQDRGLAKNIQYF. In DNA form, the CDR3 reads TGTGCCAGCAGCCAAGATCGGGGACTAGCCAAAAACATTCAGTACTTC.